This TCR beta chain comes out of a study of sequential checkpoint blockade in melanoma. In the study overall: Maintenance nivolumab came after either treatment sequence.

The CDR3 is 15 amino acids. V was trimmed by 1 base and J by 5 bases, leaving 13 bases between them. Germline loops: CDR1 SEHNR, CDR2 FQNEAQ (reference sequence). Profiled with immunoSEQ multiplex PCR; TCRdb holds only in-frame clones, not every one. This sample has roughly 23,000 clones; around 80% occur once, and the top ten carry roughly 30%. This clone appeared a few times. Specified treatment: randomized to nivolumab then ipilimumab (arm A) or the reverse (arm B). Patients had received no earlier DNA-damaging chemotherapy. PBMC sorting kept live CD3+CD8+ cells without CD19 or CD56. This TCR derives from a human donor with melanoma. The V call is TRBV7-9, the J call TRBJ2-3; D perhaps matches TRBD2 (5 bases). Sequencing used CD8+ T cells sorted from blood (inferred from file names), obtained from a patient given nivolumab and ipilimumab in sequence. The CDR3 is CASSLVLRAVDTQYF. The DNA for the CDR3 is TGTGCCAGCAGCTTAGTTCTGCGGGCGGTAGATACGCAGTATTTT.